The source of this TCR beta chain is a study of shared clonotypes between healthy human individuals. Measured with immunoSEQ multiplex PCR; TCRdb has only the in-frame clones, and not every one. The profile shows under 2,000,000 clones, about 95% of them singletons. CD45RO negativity and positive selection for CCR7 defined naive CD8 cells, a population that excluded terminally differentiated effector memory CD45RA+ cells. Only Caucasian adults living in Nashville, Tennessee served as donors. Concerning this clone: What it recognizes is unknown.

Study-level findings and limits: Investigators collected only blood, and repertoires in tissues likely differ.

Per the germline V gene, CDR1 is MDHEN and CDR2 is SYDVKM. This CDR3 is built from 16 residues. V was pared by 5 bases and J by 2 bases, with 18 bases between. V gene TRBV28 combines with J gene TRBJ1-1; D is perhaps TRBD1 (5 bases). The sequencing sample was made of naive CD8+ T cells sorted from blood. The receptor was derived from a man between 18 and 35 years old in good health. In DNA, the CDR3 is TGTGCCAGCAGTGCTCGAAGTGGGGACGGTAACACTGAAGCTTTCTTT. Protein sequence: CASSARSGDGNTEAFF.